This is a list of T cell receptor beta chains from one sample in a study of blood T cell repertoires in COVID-19. The assay was immunoSEQ multiplex PCR, and TCRdb's table has in-frame clones only and misses some. Here the sample spans approximately 380,000 clones, roughly nine tenths being singletons. Sequencing was done on a sample of PBMCs or T cells enriched from blood (not recorded which). All receptors come from a woman aged 40-49 years who had been exposed to COVID-19. The CDR3 runs from the conserved cysteine through the conserved F or W. Fields, in order: V gene, J gene, D gene, clone size, CDR3 DNA, CDR3 protein. The D gene is left open where the match is weak. Clone size is given for some rows only: seen once, a few or many times, or a class if the clone is expanded.

V: TRBV5-4; J: TRBJ1-4; D: TRBD1; size: NA; DNA: TGTGCCAGCAGCTTAAGGACAGGGCAAGGTGGTGAAAAACTGTTTTTT; CDR3: CASSLRTGQGGEKLFF
V: TRBV5-1; J: TRBJ1-1; D: TRBD1; size: NA; DNA: TGCGCCAGCAGCCTAACAGGGGACACTGAAGCTTTCTTT; CDR3: CASSLTGDTEAFF
V: TRBV6-5; J: TRBJ2-5; D: TRBD1; size: NA; DNA: TGTGCCAGCAGTCGACAGGGGCTCCGTGAGACCCAGTACTTC; CDR3: CASSRQGLRETQYF
V: TRBV5-5; J: TRBJ1-5; D: TRBD1; size: NA; DNA: TGTGCCAGCGCGGAGGGGGCGAGCAATCAGCCCCAGCATTTT; CDR3: CASAEGASNQPQHF
V: TRBV10-2; J: TRBJ1-4; D: NA; size: NA; DNA: TGCGCCAGCAGCTATAATGAAAAACTGTTTTTT; CDR3: CASSYNEKLFF
V: TRBV27; J: TRBJ1-2; D: TRBD1; size: NA; DNA: TGTGCCAGCAGTTTCGGACAGGGGGGATATGGCTACACCTTC; CDR3: CASSFGQGGYGYTF
V: TRBV6-5; J: TRBJ2-2; D: NA; size: NA; DNA: TGTGCCAGCAGTTACCACAGGCCGGACACCGGGGAGCTGTTTTTT; CDR3: CASSYHRPDTGELFF
V: TRBV5-1; J: TRBJ2-4; D: NA; size: NA; DNA: TGCGCCAGCAGCTTACAGGACCGATACATTCAGTACTTC; CDR3: CASSLQDRYIQYF
V: TRBV6-5; J: TRBJ1-1; D: NA; size: NA; DNA: TGTGCCAGCAGTCCGACAGTGAACACTGAAGCTTTCTTT; CDR3: CASSPTVNTEAFF
V: TRBV18; J: TRBJ2-1; D: TRBD1; size: NA; DNA: TGTGCCAGCTCACCACCGACAGGGCGCTACAATGAGCAGTTCTTC; CDR3: CASSPPTGRYNEQFF
V: TRBV3-1/TRBV3-2; J: TRBJ2-7; D: TRBD1; size: few; DNA: TGTGCCAGCAGCCAAGATGAGGACAGGGAGCAGTACTTC; CDR3: CASSQDEDREQYF
V: TRBV3-1/TRBV3-2; J: TRBJ2-1; D: TRBD2; size: once; DNA: TGTGCCAGCAGCCATCGAAGGGCGGCTAGCGGGAGTTGGGGCAATGAGCAGTTCTTC; CDR3: CASSHRRAASGSWGNEQFF
V: TRBV19; J: TRBJ1-1; D: NA; size: NA; DNA: TGTGCCACGTCCTTAAGGACAGTTTTCGGGAAAAATGAAGCTTTCTTT; CDR3: CATSLRTVFGKNEAFF
V: TRBV12-3/TRBV12-4; J: TRBJ2-7; D: NA; size: NA; DNA: TGTGCCAGCAGTTTTCAGGACTCGCAGGAGCAGTACTTC; CDR3: CASSFQDSQEQYF
V: TRBV6-5; J: TRBJ2-7; D: TRBD2; size: NA; DNA: TGTGCCAGCAGTCTGACTAGCGGGGCCTCCTACGAGCAGTACTTC; CDR3: CASSLTSGASYEQYF
V: TRBV3-1/TRBV3-2; J: TRBJ2-5; D: NA; size: NA; DNA: TGTGCCAGCACGGGAATGGAGACCCAGTACTTC; CDR3: CASTGMETQYF
V: TRBV12-5; J: TRBJ1-2; D: NA; size: NA; DNA: TGTGCTAGTGGCCAGGGCCCGGGTGGCTACACCTTC; CDR3: CASGQGPGGYTF
V: TRBV29-1; J: TRBJ2-5; D: NA; size: NA; DNA: TGCAGCGTTGCACCCTCCCTTGGTAGGAGGGAGACCCAGTACTTC; CDR3: CSVAPSLGRRETQYF
V: TRBV30; J: TRBJ2-3; D: TRBD1; size: NA; DNA: TGTGCCTGGAGTGACAGGGGGCGCAAGACAGATACGCAGTATTTT; CDR3: CAWSDRGRKTDTQYF
V: TRBV5-6; J: TRBJ1-2; D: NA; size: NA; DNA: TGTGCCAGCAGCCAGGGCTGGGGATTGGGAGGCTACACCTTC; CDR3: CASSQGWGLGGYTF
V: TRBV28; J: TRBJ2-2; D: TRBD1; size: NA; DNA: TGTGCCAGCACCTCATCGGGACAGGGCGCCGGGGAGCTGTTTTTT; CDR3: CASTSSGQGAGELFF
V: TRBV5-8; J: TRBJ1-3; D: NA; size: NA; DNA: TGTGCCAGCAGCCCCGCCAAGAAGCTACAAGGACTCTCTGGAAACACCATATATTTT; CDR3: CASSPAKKLQGLSGNTIYF
V: TRBV3-1/TRBV3-2; J: TRBJ2-2; D: NA; size: NA; DNA: TGTGCCAGCAGCCATCGCGTCGGGGAGCTGTTTTTT; CDR3: CASSHRVGELFF
V: TRBV5-1; J: TRBJ2-3; D: TRBD2; size: NA; DNA: TGCGCCAGCAGCCCGACGGGGGGGCCCGCAGATACGCAGTATTTT; CDR3: CASSPTGGPADTQYF
V: TRBV4-3; J: TRBJ2-7; D: TRBD1; size: once; DNA: TGCGCCAGCAGCCCTGGGACAGAAGCTCCCTACGAGCAGTACTTC; CDR3: CASSPGTEAPYEQYF
V: TRBV30; J: TRBJ2-6; D: TRBD1; size: NA; DNA: TGTGCCTGGAGTGTCCGAACCAGGACAGGGCCTCGATTAGACTCTGGGGCCAACGTCCTGACTTTC; CDR3: CAWSVRTRTGPRLDSGANVLTF